What follows are 25 T cell receptor beta chains derived from one specimen sequenced in a study of PD-1 blockade in mismatch repair-deficient tumors. Sequenced by immunoSEQ multiplex PCR; TCRdb stores in-frame clones only, minus some. This table has some 120,000 clones, 86% appearing once. The sequences come from peripheral blood, collected 44 weeks after starting pembrolizumab. These receptors were obtained from an adult with mismatch repair-deficient cancer.

This clone was picked up one time. The chain uses TRBV4-1 and TRBJ2-1; TRBD2 matches at 12 bases. The CDR3 consists of 17 residues. Trimming took 0 bases from V and 7 from J; bases not matched to a gene: 7. CDR1 is MGHRA, CDR2 YSYEKL, per germline. CDR3 residues: CASSQEEGLAGLNEQFF. The CDR3 coding sequence is TGCGCCAGCAGCCAAGAAGAGGGACTAGCGGGTCTTAATGAGCAGTTCTTC.

The rearrangement uses TRBV6-1 and TRBJ2-3, with a tentative D call TRBD1 (6 bases). The CDR3 loop spans 12 amino acids. The ends were cut back, 6 bases at V and 4 bases at J, with 8 bases in the middle. Germline assignment: CDR1 MNHNS and CDR2 SASEGT. Here the CDR3 DNA reads TGTGCCAGCAGGAGGACAGCAGATACGCAGTATTTT. Translation: CASRRTADTQYF.

The chain uses TRBV5-3 and TRBJ2-1, with D possibly TRBD2 on 6 matching bases. TRBV5-3 is recorded as an ORF, its role being uncertain. Trimming cost V 10 bases and J 4 bases, with 15 bases left between them. This CDR3 is 13 amino acids long. CDR3 coding DNA: TGTGCCCCGGCCGGGACTTCTTACAATGAGCAGTTCTTC. It is translated as CAPAGTSYNEQFF.

V and J are TRBV5-1 and TRBJ2-5; the D gene is possibly TRBD1 (5 bases). Germline V gene lookup returns CDR1 SGHRS and CDR2 YFSETQ. The ends were cut back, 0 bases at V and 2 bases at J, with 8 bases in the middle. This CDR3 has 14 amino acids. The CDR3 reads CASSLERGQETQYF. Written as DNA, the CDR3 is TGCGCCAGCAGCTTGGAAAGGGGACAAGAGACCCAGTACTTC. Supplemented by reference TRBV5-1 and TRBJ2-5, the full variable domain reads KAGVTQTPRYLIKTRGQQVTLSCSPISGHRSVSWYQQTPGQGLQFLFEYFSETQRNKGNFPGRFSGRQFSNSRSEMNVSTLELGDSALYLCASSLERGQETQYFGPGTRLLVL.

A word on this clone: The sample carries other DNA sequences with the same CDR3. The gene calls are TRBV6-4 and TRBJ2-3; a weak D match, TRBD1 (6 bases). The V and J ends lost 0 bases and 1 base respectively, with 8 bases between them. The CDR3 has 15 residues. Germline V gene lookup returns CDR1 MRHNA and CDR2 SNTAGT. CDR3 in amino acids: CASSDSPGGTDTQYF. The CDR3 DNA sequence: TGTGCCAGCAGTGACTCTCCAGGGGGCACAGATACGCAGTATTTT.

The chain joins TRBV29-1 to TRBJ2-1; 10 nucleotides match TRBD1. From germline, CDR1 is SQVTM and CDR2 ANQGSEA. CDR3 size: 15 residues. V lost 3 bases and J lost 6; bases outside the gene matches: 8. The CDR3 reads CSVDAPGTGANEQFF. As DNA, the CDR3 is TGCAGCGTTGACGCACCCGGGACAGGGGCCAATGAGCAGTTCTTC.

This chain uses TRBV9 with TRBJ2-3; 8 bases line up with TRBD1. The CDR3 is made up of 16 amino acids. The J segment lost 3 bases and the V segment lost 3 bases, leaving 9 bases of the junction unmatched. Germline CDR1 SGDLS, CDR2 YYNGEE. DNA of the CDR3: TGTGCCAGCAGCGAGTGGACAGGGACGGAGACAGATACGCAGTATTTT. Amino acid sequence: CASSEWTGTETDTQYF.

The J gene is TRBJ2-2, the V gene TRBV28; 9 bases are shared with TRBD2. The V gene's germline CDR1 is MDHEN and CDR2 SYDVKM. The V segment lost 0 bases and the J segment 5 bases; nucleotides outside the gene matches: 10. This CDR3 comprises 18 residues. CDR3 protein: CASSLCCGAGGPTGELFF. The CDR3 region has the DNA TGTGCCAGCAGTTTATGCTGTGGCGCGGGAGGGCCTACCGGGGAGCTGTTTTTT.

V is TRBV11-2 and J is TRBJ2-3, with D perhaps assigned TRBD1 or TRBD2 (6 bases each). Germline V CDR1 and CDR2: SGHAT, FQNNGV. The CDR3 extends over 15 amino acids. The germline V and J ends were trimmed by 5 bases and 4 bases, with 16 bases remaining between them. As DNA, the CDR3 is TGTGCCAGCAGCCTTACCCCGGGGGCCGCAGATACGCAGTATTTT. Translated: CASSLTPGAADTQYF.

In DNA, the CDR3 is TGTGCCAGCAGTACAGGGACCTCCTACGAGCAGTACTTC. Translating gives CASSTGTSYEQYF. J is TRBJ2-7 and V is TRBV6-5; tentative D call: TRBD1 (6 bases). The CDR3 consists of 13 residues. Trimming stripped 5 bases from V and 0 bases from J, with 8 bases between. Germline CDR1 reads MNHEY; CDR2 reads SVGAGI.

The chain employs TRBV7-6 and TRBJ2-6, with a weak D call TRBD2 (5 bases). In germline, CDR1 is SGHVS, CDR2 FNYEAQ. This CDR3 region has 15 residues. The V end was cut by 5 bases, the J end by 1 base, with 9 bases between. CDR3 in amino acids: CASSPGWSGANVLTF. DNA of the CDR3: TGTGCCAGCAGCCCGGGGTGGTCTGGGGCCAACGTCCTGACTTTC.

This clone was observed a handful of times. This chain links TRBV6-1 with TRBJ1-2; D is possibly TRBD1 (5 bases). Germline values: CDR1 MNHNS, CDR2 SASEGT. This CDR3 is built from 14 residues. V was shortened by 3 bases and J by 4 bases, with 12 bases between the two germline ends. As DNA, the CDR3 is TGTGCCAGCAGTGAGGGCGACAGACGCTATGGCTACACCTTC. Encoded protein: CASSEGDRRYGYTF.

The V call is TRBV11-2, the J call TRBJ2-5; the match to TRBD2 covers 12 bases. J lost 5 bases, V lost 3 bases, and 7 bases had no gene match. Germline V CDR1 and CDR2: SGHAT, FQNNGV. The CDR3 length is 16 residues. Written as DNA, the CDR3 is TGTGCCAGCAGCTTCCTAGCGGGAGGGGTATTGGAGACCCAGTACTTC. This encodes CASSFLAGGVLETQYF.

This chain links TRBV28 with TRBJ2-7; D not certain. The germline V and J ends were trimmed by 5 bases and 5 bases, with 19 bases remaining between them. CDR1 is MDHEN, CDR2 SYDVKM, per germline. This CDR3 is built from 15 residues. CDR3 loop: CASSLLNELNHEQYF. The CDR3 DNA sequence: TGTGCCAGCAGTCTCCTTAATGAGTTAAATCACGAGCAGTACTTC.

J is TRBJ1-1 and V is TRBV11-3; D may be TRBD1 (5 bases). Trimming stripped 3 bases from V and 4 bases from J, with 9 bases between. CDR3 length: 13 amino acids. In germline, CDR1 is SGHNT, CDR2 YENEEA. In DNA, the CDR3 is TGTGCCAGCAGCTTGGGGGGGATCACTGAAGCTTTCTTT. Its translation: CASSLGGITEAFF.

The chain is built from TRBV7-2 and TRBJ2-5; TRBD2 matches at 10 bases. Germline V CDR1 and CDR2: SGHTA, FQGNSA. The J segment lost 4 bases and the V segment lost 5 bases, leaving 13 bases of the junction unmatched. This CDR3 spans 17 amino acids. The CDR3 region is CASSPLEKIAGGETQYF. CDR3 DNA: TGTGCCAGCAGCCCTCTTGAGAAAATAGCGGGAGGAGAGACCCAGTACTTC.

The chain links TRBV27 to TRBJ1-5, with 10 bases aligning to TRBD1. Germline CDR1 reads MNHEY; CDR2 reads SMNVEV (reference sequence). After removal of 5 bases from V and 5 bases from J, the junction contained 9 bases not matched to a gene. This CDR3 has 16 residues. The CDR3 DNA reads TGTGCCAGCAGTGCAGACAGGGGGCTAGTGTATCAGCCCCAGCATTTT. Its protein product is CASSADRGLVYQPQHF.

The J gene is TRBJ1-2, the V gene TRBV25-1; D is uncertain. V lost 4 bases, J lost 0 bases, and 3 bases lay in between. CDR1 and CDR2 from the germline V gene are MGHDK and SYGVNS. The CDR3 has 12 residues. CDR3 bases: TGTGCCAGCAGTGGGGCTAACTATGGCTACACCTTC. Residues: CASSGANYGYTF.

The chain combines TRBV2 with TRBJ1-5; 7 bases are shared with TRBD1. Trimming removed 6 bases from V and 4 bases from J; junction bases left unmatched: 3. The CDR3 is made up of 13 amino acids. Germline CDR1 SNHLY, CDR2 FYNNEI. The CDR3 region is CASSQGGNQPQHF. Here the CDR3 DNA reads TGTGCCAGCAGCCAGGGGGGGAATCAGCCCCAGCATTTT.

The chain joins TRBV5-1 to TRBJ1-2; D unresolved. In germline, CDR1 is SGHRS, CDR2 YFSETQ. V was cut by 4 bases and J by 2 bases, with 12 bases left in between. The CDR3 has 14 residues. DNA of the CDR3: TGCGCCAGCAGCCGAACTGACGGGAACTATGGCTACACCTTC. Its translation: CASSRTDGNYGYTF.

This chain joins TRBV11-3 and TRBJ2-4; TRBD1 agrees at 11 bases. CDR1 and CDR2 (germline): SGHNT, YENEEA. The CDR3 covers 16 residues. V was clipped by 5 bases and J by 5 bases; unmatched bases: 8. The CDR3 coding sequence is TGTGCCAGCAGCCCAGGGACAGGGGGAAGGGAAAACATTCAGTACTTC. It yields the protein CASSPGTGGRENIQYF.

This chain uses TRBV5-6 with TRBJ2-5; 10 bases are a match to TRBD1. The CDR3 length is 14 residues. V gave up 4 bases and J gave up 2 bases; unmatched junction bases: 2. The germline CDR1 and CDR2 sequences are SGHDT and YYEEEE. CDR3 in DNA: TGTGCCAGCAGCCGGACAGGGGGGCAAGAGACCCAGTACTTC. Amino acid sequence: CASSRTGGQETQYF. Together with reference TRBV5-6 and TRBJ2-5, the CDR3 gives the full variable domain: DAGVTQSPTHLIKTRGQQVTLRCSPKSGHDTVSWYQQALGQGPQFIFQYYEEEERQRGNFPDRFSGHQFPNYSSELNVNALLLGDSALYLCASSRTGGQETQYFGPGTRLLVL.

The chain combines TRBV5-1 with TRBJ2-7; TRBD1 matches at 8 bases. Germline CDR1 is SGHRS and CDR2 is YFSETQ. The CDR3 is 16 amino acids. After removal of 4 bases from V and 0 bases from J, the junction contained 9 bases not matched to a gene. The CDR3, as DNA: TGCGCCAGCAGCGGAACAGGGGGGCCCATCTCCTACGAGCAGTACTTC. Its protein product is CASSGTGGPISYEQYF.

The V gene is TRBV11-2, the J gene TRBJ1-4; 10 bases align to TRBD1. The V and J ends lost 5 bases and 8 bases, in that order; junction bases with no gene match: 8. Germline V gene sequence: CDR1 SGHAT, CDR2 FQNNGV. The CDR3 extends over 15 amino acids. In DNA, the CDR3 is TGTGCCAGCAGCCGTTTAGGGGACAGGGGCGAAAAACTGTTTTTT. Residues: CASSRLGDRGEKLFF.

The rearrangement uses TRBV9 and TRBJ2-2; unclear D gene. CDR1 is SGDLS and CDR2 is YYNGEE in the germline V gene. This CDR3 region has 15 residues. The germline V and J ends were trimmed by 0 bases and 3 bases, with 9 bases remaining between them. CDR3 nucleotides: TGTGCCAGCAGCGTAGAGGGAACATACACCGGGGAGCTGTTTTTT. Translating gives CASSVEGTYTGELFF.